This section outlines one T cell receptor beta chain sequence together with its context. The record originates from a study of T cells in Graves' hyperthyroidism and ophthalmopathy. Germline V lookup: CDR1 SGHVS, CDR2 FQNEAQ. The V and J ends lost 5 bases and 3 bases respectively, with 19 bases between them. The CDR3 is 16 amino acids. RNA transcripts gave rise to amplified TCR beta CDR3 regions. A set of HTBI primers served as the primers for a first-round RT-PCR of the TCR CDR3. MiXCR was run by TCRdb on the multiplex PCR reads, yielding one entry per CDR3 protein. This table holds around 520,000 distinct CDR3 sequences, 12% to 15% found once.

Specimen: blood. The clonotype originates from a woman aged 35 to 49 with Graves' hyperthyroidism. The chain has TRBV7-8 and TRBJ1-2, with D possibly being TRBD1 (6 bases). DNA of the CDR3: TGTGCCAGCAGCCTAGGGGGGGGCGGAACGCACTATGGCTACACCTTC. This translates into CASSLGGGGTHYGYTF.